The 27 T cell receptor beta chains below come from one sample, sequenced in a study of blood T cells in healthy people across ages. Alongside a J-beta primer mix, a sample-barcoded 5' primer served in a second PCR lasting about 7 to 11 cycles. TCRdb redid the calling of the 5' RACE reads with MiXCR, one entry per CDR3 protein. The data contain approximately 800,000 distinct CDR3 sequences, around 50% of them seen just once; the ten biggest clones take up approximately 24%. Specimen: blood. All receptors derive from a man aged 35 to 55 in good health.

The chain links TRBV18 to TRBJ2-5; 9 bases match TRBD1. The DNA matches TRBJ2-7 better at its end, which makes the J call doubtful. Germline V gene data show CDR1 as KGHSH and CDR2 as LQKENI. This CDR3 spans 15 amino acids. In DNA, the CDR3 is TGTGCCAGCTCACCATCACAGGGGGCGCATAACGAGCAGTACTTC. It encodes CASSPSQGAHNEQYF.

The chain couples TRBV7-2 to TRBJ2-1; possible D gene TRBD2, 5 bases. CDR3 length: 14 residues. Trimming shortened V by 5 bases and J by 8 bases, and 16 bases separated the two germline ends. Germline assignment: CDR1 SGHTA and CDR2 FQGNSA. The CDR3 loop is CASSLYIGEYEQFF. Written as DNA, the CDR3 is TGTGCCAGCAGCCTTTACATCGGGGAGTATGAGCAGTTCTTC.

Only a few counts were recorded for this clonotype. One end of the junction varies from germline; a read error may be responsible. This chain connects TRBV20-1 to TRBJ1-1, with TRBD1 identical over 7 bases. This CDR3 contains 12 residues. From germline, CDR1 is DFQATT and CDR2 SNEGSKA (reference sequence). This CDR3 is CSARDRVAEAFF. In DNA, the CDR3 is TGCAGTGCCAGAGACAGGGTTGCTGAAGCTTTCTTT.

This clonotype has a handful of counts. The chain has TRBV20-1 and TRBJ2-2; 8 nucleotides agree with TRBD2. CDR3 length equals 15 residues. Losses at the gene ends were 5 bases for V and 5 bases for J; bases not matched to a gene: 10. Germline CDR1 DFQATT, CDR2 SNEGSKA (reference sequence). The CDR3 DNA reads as TGCAGTGCTCGACCGGGACTAGTGGTAACCGGGGAGCTGTTTTTT. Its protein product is CSARPGLVVTGELFF.

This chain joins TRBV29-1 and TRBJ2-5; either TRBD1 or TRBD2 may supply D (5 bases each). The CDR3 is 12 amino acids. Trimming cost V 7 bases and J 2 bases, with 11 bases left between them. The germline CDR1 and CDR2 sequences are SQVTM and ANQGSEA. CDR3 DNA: TGCAGCGGGAGGAAGGGGCAAGAGACCCAGTACTTC. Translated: CSGRKGQETQYF.

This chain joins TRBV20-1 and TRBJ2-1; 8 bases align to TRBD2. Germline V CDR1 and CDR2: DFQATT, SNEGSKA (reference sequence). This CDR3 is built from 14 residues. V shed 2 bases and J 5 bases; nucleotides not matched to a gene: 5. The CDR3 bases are TGCAGTGCTAGATTTCAAGCGGGGGACAATGAGCAGTTCTTC. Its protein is CSARFQAGDNEQFF.

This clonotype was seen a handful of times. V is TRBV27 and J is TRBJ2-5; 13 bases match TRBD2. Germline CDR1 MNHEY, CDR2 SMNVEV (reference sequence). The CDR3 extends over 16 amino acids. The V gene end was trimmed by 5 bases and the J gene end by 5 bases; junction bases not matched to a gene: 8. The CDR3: CASSRRTSGRPETQYF. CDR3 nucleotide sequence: TGTGCCAGCAGTCGGCGGACTAGCGGGAGACCGGAGACCCAGTACTTC.

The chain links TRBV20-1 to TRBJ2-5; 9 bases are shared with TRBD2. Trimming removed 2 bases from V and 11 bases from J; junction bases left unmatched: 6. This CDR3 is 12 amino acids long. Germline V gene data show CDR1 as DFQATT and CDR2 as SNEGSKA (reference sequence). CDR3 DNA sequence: TGCAGTGCTAGACGGCGGGAGGGGGCGCAGTACTTC. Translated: CSARRREGAQYF.

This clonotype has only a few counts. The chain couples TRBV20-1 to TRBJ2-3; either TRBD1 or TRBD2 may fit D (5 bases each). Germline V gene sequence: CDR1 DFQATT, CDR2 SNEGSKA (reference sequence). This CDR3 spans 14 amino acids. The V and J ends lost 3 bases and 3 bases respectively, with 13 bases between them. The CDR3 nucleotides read TGCAGTGCTAGTGTCGGCAGGGAGACAGATACGCAGTATTTT. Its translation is CSASVGRETDTQYF.

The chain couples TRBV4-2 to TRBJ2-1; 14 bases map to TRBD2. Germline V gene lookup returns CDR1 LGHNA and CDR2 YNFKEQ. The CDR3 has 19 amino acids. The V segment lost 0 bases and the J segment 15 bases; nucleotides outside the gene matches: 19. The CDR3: CASSQDPGGTSGSVGGRFF. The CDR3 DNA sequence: TGTGCCAGCAGCCAAGATCCGGGGGGGACTAGCGGGAGTGTAGGCGGTCGGTTCTTC.

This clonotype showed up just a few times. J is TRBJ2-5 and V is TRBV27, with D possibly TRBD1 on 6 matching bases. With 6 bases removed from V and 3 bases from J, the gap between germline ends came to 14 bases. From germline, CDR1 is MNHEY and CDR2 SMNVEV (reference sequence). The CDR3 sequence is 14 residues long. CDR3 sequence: CASSRTEYKETQYF. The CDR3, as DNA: TGTGCCAGCAGCCGGACAGAATACAAAGAGACCCAGTACTTC.

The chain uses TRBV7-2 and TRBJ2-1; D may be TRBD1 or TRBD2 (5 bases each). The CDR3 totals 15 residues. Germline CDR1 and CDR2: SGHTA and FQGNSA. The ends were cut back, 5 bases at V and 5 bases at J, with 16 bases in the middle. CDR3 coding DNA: TGTGCCAGCAGCCCACCGGGACGAATAAACAATGAGCAGTTCTTC. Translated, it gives CASSPPGRINNEQFF. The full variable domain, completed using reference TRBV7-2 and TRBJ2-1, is GAGVSQSPSNKVTEKGKDVELRCDPISGHTALYWYRQSLGQGLEFLIYFQGNSAPDKSGLPSDRFSAERTGGSVSTLTIQRTQQEDSAVYLCASSPPGRINNEQFFGPGTRLTVL.

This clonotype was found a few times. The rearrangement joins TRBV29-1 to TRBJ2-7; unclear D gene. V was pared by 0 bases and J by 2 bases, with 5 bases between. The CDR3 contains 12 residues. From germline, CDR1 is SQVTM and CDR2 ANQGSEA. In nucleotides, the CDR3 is TGCAGCGTTGAAGAACAGCCCTACGAGCAGTACTTC. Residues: CSVEEQPYEQYF.

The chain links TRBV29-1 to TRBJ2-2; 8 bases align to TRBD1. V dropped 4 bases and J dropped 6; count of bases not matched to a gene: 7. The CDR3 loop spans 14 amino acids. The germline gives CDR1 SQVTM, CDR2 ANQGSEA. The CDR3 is CSVGSQGEAGELFF. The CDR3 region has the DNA TGCAGCGTTGGGTCACAGGGGGAGGCCGGGGAGCTGTTTTTT.

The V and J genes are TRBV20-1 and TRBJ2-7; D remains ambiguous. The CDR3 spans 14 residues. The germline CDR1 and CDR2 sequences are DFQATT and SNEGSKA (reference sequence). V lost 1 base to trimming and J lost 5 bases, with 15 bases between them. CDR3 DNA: TGCAGTGCTAGAGGATTCCGTCTGGCGGACGAGCAGTACTTC. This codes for CSARGFRLADEQYF.

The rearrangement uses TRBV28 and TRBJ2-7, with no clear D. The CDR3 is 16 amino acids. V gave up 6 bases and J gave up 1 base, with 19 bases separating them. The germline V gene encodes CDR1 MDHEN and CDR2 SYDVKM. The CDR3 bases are TGTGCCAGCAGCATCCAATTACGGGCCCTATCCTACGAGCAGTACTTC. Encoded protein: CASSIQLRALSYEQYF.

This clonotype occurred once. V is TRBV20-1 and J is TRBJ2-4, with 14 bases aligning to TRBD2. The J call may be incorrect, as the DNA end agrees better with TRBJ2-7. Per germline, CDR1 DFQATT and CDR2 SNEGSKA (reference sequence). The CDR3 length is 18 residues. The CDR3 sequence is CSARKWPGLAGARYEQYF. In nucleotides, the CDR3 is TGCAGTGCTAGAAAGTGGCCGGGACTAGCGGGAGCTAGGTACGAGCAGTACTTC.

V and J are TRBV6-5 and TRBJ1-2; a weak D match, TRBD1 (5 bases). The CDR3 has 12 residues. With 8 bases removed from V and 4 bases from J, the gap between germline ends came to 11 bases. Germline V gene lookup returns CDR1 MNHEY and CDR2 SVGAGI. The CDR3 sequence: CASGRGTYGYTF. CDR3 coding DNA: TGTGCCAGCGGTCGAGGGACCTATGGCTACACCTTC.

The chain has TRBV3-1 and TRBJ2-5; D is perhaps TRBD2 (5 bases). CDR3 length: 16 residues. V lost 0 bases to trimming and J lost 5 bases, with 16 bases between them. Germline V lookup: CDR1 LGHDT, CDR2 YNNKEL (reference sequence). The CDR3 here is CASSQDLARPPETQYF. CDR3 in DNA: TGTGCCAGCAGCCAAGATTTAGCGAGACCACCCGAGACCCAGTACTTC.

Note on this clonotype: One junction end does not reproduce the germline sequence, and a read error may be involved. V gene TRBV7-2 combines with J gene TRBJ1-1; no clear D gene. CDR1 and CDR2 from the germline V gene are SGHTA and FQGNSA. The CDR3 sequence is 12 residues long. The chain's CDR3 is CVSSSTQFVAFF. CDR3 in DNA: TGTGTCAGCAGCTCGACCCAGTTTGTAGCTTTCTTT.

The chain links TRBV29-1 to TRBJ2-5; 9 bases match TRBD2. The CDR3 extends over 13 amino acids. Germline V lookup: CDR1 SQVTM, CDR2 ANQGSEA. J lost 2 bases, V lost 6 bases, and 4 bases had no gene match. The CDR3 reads CSVATSGQETQYF. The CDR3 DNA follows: TGCAGCGTCGCGACTAGCGGACAAGAGACCCAGTACTTC.

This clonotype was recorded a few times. The CDR3 DNA reads as TGCAGCGTTGGGCCGTCAGTCTGGAATGAGCAGTTCTTC. As protein: CSVGPSVWNEQFF. The genes are TRBV29-1 and TRBJ2-1; D is unclear. This CDR3 region has 13 residues. Germline values: CDR1 SQVTM, CDR2 ANQGSEA. Deletions cut 4 bases from V and 7 bases from J, with 14 bases between.

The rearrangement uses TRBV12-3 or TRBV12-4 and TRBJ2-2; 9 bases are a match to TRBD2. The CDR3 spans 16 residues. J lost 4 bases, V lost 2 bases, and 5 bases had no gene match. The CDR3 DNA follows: TGTGCCAGCAGTTTAAGGGCGGGAGGGGTCACCGGGGAGCTGTTTTTT. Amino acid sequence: CASSLRAGGVTGELFF.

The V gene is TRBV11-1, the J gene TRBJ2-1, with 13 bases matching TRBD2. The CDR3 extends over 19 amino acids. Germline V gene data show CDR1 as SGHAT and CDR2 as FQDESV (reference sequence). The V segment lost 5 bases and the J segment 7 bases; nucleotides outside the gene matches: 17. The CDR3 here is CASSHSGTSGVGVQNEQFF. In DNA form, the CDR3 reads TGTGCCAGCAGCCATTCCGGGACTAGCGGGGTAGGTGTACAGAATGAGCAGTTCTTC. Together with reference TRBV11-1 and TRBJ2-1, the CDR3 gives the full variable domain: EAEVAQSPRYKITEKSQAVAFWCDPISGHATLYWYRQILGQGPELLVQFQDESVVDDSQLPKDRFSAERLKGVDSTLKIQPAELGDSAMYLCASSHSGTSGVGVQNEQFFGPGTRLTVL.

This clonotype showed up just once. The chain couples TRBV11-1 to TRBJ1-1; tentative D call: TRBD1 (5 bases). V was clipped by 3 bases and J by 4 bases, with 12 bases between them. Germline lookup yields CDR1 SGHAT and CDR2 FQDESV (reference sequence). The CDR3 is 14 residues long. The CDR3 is CASSFGGVITEAFF. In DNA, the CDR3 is TGTGCCAGCAGCTTTGGAGGGGTTATCACTGAAGCTTTCTTT.

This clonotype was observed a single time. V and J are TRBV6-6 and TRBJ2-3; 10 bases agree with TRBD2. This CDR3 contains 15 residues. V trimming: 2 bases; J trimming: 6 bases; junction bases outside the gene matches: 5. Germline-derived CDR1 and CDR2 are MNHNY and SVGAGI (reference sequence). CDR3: CASSYDSGGADTQYF. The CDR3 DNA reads TGTGCCAGCAGTTACGACAGCGGGGGGGCGGATACGCAGTATTTT.

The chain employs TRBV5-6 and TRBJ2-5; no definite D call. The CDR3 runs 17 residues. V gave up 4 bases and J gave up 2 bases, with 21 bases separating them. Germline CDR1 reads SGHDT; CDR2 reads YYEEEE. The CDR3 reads CASSGVRLPGGQETQYF. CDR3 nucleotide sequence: TGTGCCAGCAGCGGAGTGAGACTCCCGGGTGGGCAAGAGACCCAGTACTTC.